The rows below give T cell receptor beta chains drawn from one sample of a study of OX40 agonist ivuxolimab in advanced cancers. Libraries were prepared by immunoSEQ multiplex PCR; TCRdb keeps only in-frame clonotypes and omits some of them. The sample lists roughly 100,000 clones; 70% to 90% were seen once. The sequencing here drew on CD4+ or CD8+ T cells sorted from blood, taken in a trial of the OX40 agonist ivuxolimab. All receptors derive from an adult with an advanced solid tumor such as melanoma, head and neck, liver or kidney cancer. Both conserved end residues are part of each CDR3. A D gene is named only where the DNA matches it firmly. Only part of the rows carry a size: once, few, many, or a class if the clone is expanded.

DNA: TGTGCCTCAGGGAATAGCGGTGACGTCCTGACTTTC; CDR3: CASGNSGDVLTF; J: TRBJ2-6; V: TRBV28; size: -; D: -
DNA: TGTGCCAGCAGCTCCTCTGACAGGGGCCCCTACGAGCAGTACTTC; CDR3: CASSSSDRGPYEQYF; J: TRBJ2-7; V: TRBV28; size: -; D: TRBD1
DNA: TGTGCCAGCAGTGTCCAGAGGACAGCCTACAATGAGCAGTTCTTC; CDR3: CASSVQRTAYNEQFF; J: TRBJ2-1; V: TRBV27; size: -; D: -
DNA: TGTGCCAGCAGCTTAGGCACCTACGAGCAGTACTTC; CDR3: CASSLGTYEQYF; J: TRBJ2-7; V: TRBV7-9; size: few; D: -
DNA: TGTGCCAGCAGCTTTATAGGAACGCCTTGGAGGGAGCAGTACTTC; CDR3: CASSFIGTPWREQYF; J: TRBJ2-7; V: TRBV7-2; size: -; D: -
DNA: TGTGCCAGCAGTTTACAGGGTTTGAACACTGAAGCTTTCTTT; CDR3: CASSLQGLNTEAFF; J: TRBJ1-1; V: TRBV27; size: -; D: -
DNA: TGTGCCAGCAGCCCCGGGGAGGGTAATGAGCAGTTCTTC; CDR3: CASSPGEGNEQFF; J: TRBJ2-1; V: TRBV11-1; size: -; D: TRBD2
DNA: TGTGCCAGCAGCTCCCGTCGAAGGGAGACCCAGTACTTC; CDR3: CASSSRRRETQYF; J: TRBJ2-5; V: TRBV7-2; size: -; D: -
DNA: TGTGCCAGCTTTGCTAGCGGGAGGTACTCCTACAATGAGCAGTTCTTC; CDR3: CASFASGRYSYNEQFF; J: TRBJ2-1; V: TRBV18; size: -; D: TRBD2
DNA: TGCGCCAGCAGCTCTTGGGGGAGGACCGAGGAGACCCAGTACTTC; CDR3: CASSSWGRTEETQYF; J: TRBJ2-5; V: TRBV5-1; size: -; D: -
DNA: TGTGCCAGCTTCCGGACTAGCGGGAGTATTAACGAGCAGTACTTC; CDR3: CASFRTSGSINEQYF; J: TRBJ2-7; V: TRBV28; size: -; D: TRBD2
DNA: TGTGCCAGCACCCCGGGGACTACGTCGAGTAGCGGCGGCCTCGAGCAGTACTTC; CDR3: CASTPGTTSSSGGLEQYF; J: TRBJ2-7; V: TRBV2; size: -; D: TRBD2